This entry concerns a single T cell receptor (beta chain). The data derive from a study of shared clonotypes between healthy human individuals. Germline lookup yields CDR1 ENHRY and CDR2 SYGVKD. The CDR3 covers 18 residues. Deletions cut 0 bases from V and 2 bases from J, with 19 bases between. Assay execution took place at the deep level. Libraries were prepared by immunoSEQ multiplex PCR; TCRdb keeps only in-frame clonotypes and omits some of them. The sample has about 2,100,000 clones; about 92% are singletons. Naive-designated CD8 cells lacked CD45RO, were positively enriched for CCR7, and omitted terminally differentiated effector memory CD45RA+ cells.

Material for sequencing was naive CD8+ T cells from PBMCs. The TCR sequence derives from a man between 18 and 29 years old in good health. Some clones in this sample may be carry-over from other donors' samples. J is TRBJ2-5 and V is TRBV10-3; tentative D call: TRBD2 (6 bases). The CDR3 DNA reads TGTGCCATCAGTGAGTCGGCCCTAGCCTCGGGAGCACAAGAGACCCAGTACTTC. Its translation: CAISESALASGAQETQYF.